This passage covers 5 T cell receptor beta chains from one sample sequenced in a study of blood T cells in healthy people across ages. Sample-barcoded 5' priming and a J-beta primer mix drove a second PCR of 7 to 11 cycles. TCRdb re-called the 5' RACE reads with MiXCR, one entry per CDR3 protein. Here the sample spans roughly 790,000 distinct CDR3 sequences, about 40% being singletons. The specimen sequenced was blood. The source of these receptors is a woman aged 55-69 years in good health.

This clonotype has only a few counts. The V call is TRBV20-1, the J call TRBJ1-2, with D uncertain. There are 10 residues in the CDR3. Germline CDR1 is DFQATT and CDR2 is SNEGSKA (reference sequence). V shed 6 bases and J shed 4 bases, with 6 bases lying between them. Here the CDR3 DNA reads TGCAGTGCATCTTCCTATGGCTACACCTTC. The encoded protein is CSASSYGYTF.

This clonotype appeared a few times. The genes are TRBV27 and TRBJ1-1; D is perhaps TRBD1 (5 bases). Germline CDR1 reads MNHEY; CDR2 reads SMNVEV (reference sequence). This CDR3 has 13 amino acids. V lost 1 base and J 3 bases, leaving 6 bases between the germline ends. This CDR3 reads CASSLFRDTEAFF. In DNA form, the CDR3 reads TGTGCCAGCAGTTTATTCAGGGACACTGAAGCTTTCTTT.

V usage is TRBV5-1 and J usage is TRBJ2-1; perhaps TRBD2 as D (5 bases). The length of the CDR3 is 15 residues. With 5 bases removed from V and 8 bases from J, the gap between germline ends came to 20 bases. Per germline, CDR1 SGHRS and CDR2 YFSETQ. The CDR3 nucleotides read TGCGCCAGCAGTCCCGCGGGCCTGATTGTGGATGAGCAGTTCTTC. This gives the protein CASSPAGLIVDEQFF.

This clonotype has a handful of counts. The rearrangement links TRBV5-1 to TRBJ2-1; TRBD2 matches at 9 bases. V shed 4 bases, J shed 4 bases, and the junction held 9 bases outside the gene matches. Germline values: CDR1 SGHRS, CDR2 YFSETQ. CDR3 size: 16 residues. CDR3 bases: TGCGCCAGCAGCCGCGGGAGGGAAGAGGATTACAATGAGCAGTTCTTC. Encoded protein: CASSRGREEDYNEQFF.

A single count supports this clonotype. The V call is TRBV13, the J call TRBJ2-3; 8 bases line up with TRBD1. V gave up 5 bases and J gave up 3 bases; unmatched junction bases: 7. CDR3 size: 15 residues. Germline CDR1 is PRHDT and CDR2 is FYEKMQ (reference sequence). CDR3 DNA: TGTGCCAGCAGCGCCGGGACAGGAGAAACAGATACGCAGTATTTT. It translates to CASSAGTGETDTQYF.